These T cell receptor beta chains were read from a single sample in a study of cytomegalovirus exposure and HLA in healthy donors. Some clones are missing from TCRdb's copy, which holds only in-frame ones; the method was immunoSEQ multiplex PCR. The profile shows around 72,000 clones, 65% to 70% of them singletons. The sample comprised PBMCs. The receptor source for this set is a middle-aged man in good health and CMV-seropositive. Each CDR3 is given without its conserved first and last residue. The D gene is left open where the match is weak. Clone size is stated in some rows and not others, as once, few, many or a class when expanded.

CDR3aa: ASSTRTGVGNIQY
v_gene: TRBV2
d_gene: TRBD1
abundance: few

CDR3aa: ASSLGTSGRNTQY
v_gene: TRBV7-3
d_gene: TRBD2
abundance: -

CDR3aa: ASSPGLSYEQY
v_gene: TRBV4-2
d_gene: -
abundance: -

CDR3aa: AWSRFSGGALETQY
v_gene: TRBV30
d_gene: TRBD2
abundance: -

CDR3aa: ASSMLTVGSYNSPLH
v_gene: TRBV19
d_gene: -
abundance: -

CDR3aa: ASATGFGYT
v_gene: TRBV2
d_gene: -
abundance: -

CDR3aa: ASSFFLADSGYYGYT
v_gene: TRBV13
d_gene: -
abundance: -

CDR3aa: ASSLSPSEAF
v_gene: TRBV28
d_gene: -
abundance: -

CDR3aa: ASSQRRTNEKLF
v_gene: TRBV4-2
d_gene: -
abundance: -

CDR3aa: ATRSANTIY
v_gene: TRBV6-6
d_gene: -
abundance: -

CDR3aa: ATSREGRGGSGELF
v_gene: TRBV15
d_gene: -
abundance: -

CDR3aa: ASSPRAVWGREGPYEQY
v_gene: TRBV7-2
d_gene: -
abundance: once

CDR3aa: ASSSGGIGQY
v_gene: TRBV7-9
d_gene: TRBD1
abundance: few

CDR3aa: ASSLWDRPNTEAF
v_gene: TRBV5-1
d_gene: TRBD1
abundance: -

CDR3aa: ATKGTGINSPLH
v_gene: TRBV2
d_gene: TRBD1
abundance: once

CDR3aa: ASSFDRGTVSLSGNTIY
v_gene: TRBV7-9
d_gene: TRBD1
abundance: -

CDR3aa: ASSSSPIAGGPFGELF
v_gene: TRBV7-2
d_gene: TRBD2
abundance: few

CDR3aa: ASIEEGYYEQY
v_gene: TRBV2
d_gene: -
abundance: -

CDR3aa: ASSIPGGGYGYT
v_gene: TRBV19
d_gene: TRBD1
abundance: once

CDR3aa: ASSQDGARGTGAGYT
v_gene: TRBV4-2
d_gene: TRBD1
abundance: -

CDR3aa: ASSEQGITEAF
v_gene: TRBV25-1
d_gene: -
abundance: -

CDR3aa: ASKLGIRDIYGYT
v_gene: TRBV2
d_gene: -
abundance: -

CDR3aa: ASSVAGVGADTQY
v_gene: TRBV9
d_gene: -
abundance: -

CDR3aa: ASSPGPGGSNTEAF
v_gene: TRBV7-9
d_gene: TRBD1
abundance: few

CDR3aa: ARKGGGYGYT
v_gene: TRBV5-1
d_gene: -
abundance: -

CDR3aa: ASSLAWQYNSPLH
v_gene: TRBV7-8
d_gene: -
abundance: -

CDR3aa: ASSLGQGMNTEAF
v_gene: TRBV7-9
d_gene: -
abundance: -

CDR3aa: ASSQDWGGGSETQY
v_gene: TRBV4-2
d_gene: TRBD2
abundance: few

CDR3aa: AWSGDRGTEAF
v_gene: TRBV30
d_gene: TRBD1
abundance: once

CDR3aa: ASSPRQGRNNEQF
v_gene: TRBV5-8
d_gene: TRBD1
abundance: -

CDR3aa: ASRDSHYGYT
v_gene: TRBV19
d_gene: TRBD1
abundance: -

CDR3aa: ASSQYAGGPEAF
v_gene: TRBV18
d_gene: TRBD1
abundance: -

CDR3aa: AITPGGLHEQY
v_gene: TRBV10-3
d_gene: -
abundance: -

CDR3aa: ASSLGKGAREQY
v_gene: TRBV13
d_gene: TRBD1
abundance: -

CDR3aa: ASSLVSAYEQY
v_gene: TRBV7-9
d_gene: -
abundance: -

CDR3aa: ASRRTAGNEQF
v_gene: TRBV19
d_gene: -
abundance: -

CDR3aa: AWATGGENEQY
v_gene: TRBV30
d_gene: TRBD1
abundance: -

CDR3aa: ASSSVQGDSQY
v_gene: TRBV6-6
d_gene: TRBD1
abundance: -

CDR3aa: AWSVGRRDGYT
v_gene: TRBV30
d_gene: -
abundance: -

CDR3aa: ASSPQRWGQNTEAF
v_gene: TRBV19
d_gene: -
abundance: few

CDR3aa: ASSKQGAYEQY
v_gene: TRBV6-5
d_gene: TRBD1
abundance: once

CDR3aa: ASNDRFPGELF
v_gene: TRBV10-1
d_gene: -
abundance: -

CDR3aa: ASSIGLAAGETQY
v_gene: TRBV5-1
d_gene: TRBD2
abundance: few

CDR3aa: ASSLDSADTQY
v_gene: TRBV7-9
d_gene: -
abundance: -

CDR3aa: ASSQDLTEEAF
v_gene: TRBV4-1
d_gene: -
abundance: -

CDR3aa: ASSQTPGLAPQETQY
v_gene: TRBV4-1
d_gene: TRBD2
abundance: -